A single sample gave rise to the 2 T cell receptor beta chains below, sequenced in a study of T cell responses to AZD1222 COVID-19 vaccine. Using immunoSEQ multiplex PCR, the repertoire was profiled, and TCRdb retains in-frame clones only, with some absent. This sample carries tens of thousands of clones, over 85% of them seen once, and the ten largest clones take about 2%. The sample was peripheral blood, taken on day 0 of AZD1222 vaccination. Receptors were obtained from an adult in good health.

The rearrangement uses TRBV20-1 and TRBJ2-7; tentatively, D is TRBD2 (6 bases). V lost 3 bases and J lost 3, with 15 bases in between. CDR1 is DFQATT, CDR2 SNEGSKA, per germline (reference sequence). The length of the CDR3 is 14 residues. CDR3 in DNA: TGCAGTGCTAGTTACCCGGGGGACCTCTACGAGCAGTACTTC. As protein: CSASYPGDLYEQYF.

The V gene is TRBV6-1, the J gene TRBJ1-5, with 9 bases that match TRBD1. Germline loops: CDR1 MNHNS, CDR2 SASEGT. This CDR3 is built from 18 residues. V dropped 4 bases and J dropped 0; count of bases not matched to a gene: 10. The CDR3 DNA reads as TGTGCCAGCAGTGGACACCGGGACAGGGAGGCTAGCAATCAGCCCCAGCATTTT. It yields the protein CASSGHRDREASNQPQHF.